Here is one T cell receptor beta chain with its context. These data belong to a study of blood T cell repertoires in COVID-19. In the study overall: In each case, the material was cDNA or gDNA derived from T cells, B-cell-depleted T cells, or PBMCs.

Enrolment of Seattle patients took place during active infection, and they were followed longitudinally. Per the authors' pipeline: Nucleated cell counts were estimated from reference gene primer amplification. The assay was immunoSEQ multiplex PCR, and TCRdb's table has in-frame clones only and misses some. That table furnishes V, J and clone size, whereas the DNA furnished D and trimming. This sample yields about 140,000 clones, of which 84% are seen a single time; around 9% belongs to the top ten. The CDR3 has 13 amino acids. V lost 3 bases and J 7 bases, leaving 12 bases between the germline ends.

The chain employs TRBV12-3 or TRBV12-4 and TRBJ1-2, with D tentatively TRBD1 (6 bases). The receptor was isolated from a man aged 25 to 40 with COVID-19, enrolled during active disease. Sequencing was carried out using peripheral blood. The CDR3 sequence: CASSFVGASGYTF. The CDR3 nucleotides read TGTGCCAGCAGTTTCGTGGGGGCCAGTGGCTACACCTTC.